This TCR beta chain was sequenced in a study of T and B cells in COVID-19 patients. Across the study: Peripheral blood came from COVID-19 patients with active infection or after recovery. About 90% of the roughly 20 active-infection patients had comorbidities associated with unfavorable COVID-19 outcome. The study, taken as a whole, reports: Patients with COVID-19 reportedly showed strongly skewed T cell receptor beta variable and joining gene usage. Highly clonal in active COVID-19, TRB repertoires exceeded healthy-donor diversity and richness at recovery.

The CDR3 runs to 14 residues. The germline V gene has CDR1 MNHNY and CDR2 SVGAGI (reference sequence). V was shortened by 6 bases and J by 4 bases, with 15 bases between the two germline ends. Each TRB amplification used roughly 230-550 ng of genomic DNA from blood. By sample share, this clonotype is medium-sized (0.01 to 0.1%). Its antigen remains unidentified. BIOMED2 TRB-A/B primer pools were used in multiplex TRB PCR. A single record per CDR3 protein comes from TCRdb applying MiXCR to the multiplex PCR reads. The sample records about 8,200 distinct CDR3 sequences, roughly two fifths being singletons.

Material: blood. The TCR sequence derives from a human donor who had recovered from COVID-19. The rearrangement uses TRBV6-6 and TRBJ2-5; D gene uncertain. The CDR3 bases are TGTGCCAGCAGCCAACCACCGAATGGAGAGACCCAGTACTTC. This encodes CASSQPPNGETQYF.